This T cell receptor (beta chain) was documented in a study of blood T cell repertoires in COVID-19. Turning to the study itself: Cohort 3 recovery required two negative PCRs, clearance, or symptom resolution. Some COVID-19 samples were acute and others convalescent; all came from the United States, Italy and Spain.

This CDR3 contains 15 residues. V was pared by 0 bases and J by 5 bases, with 14 bases between. Germline CDR1 and CDR2: SGHRS and YFSETQ. Here immunoSEQ multiplex PCR was the method, and the copy in TCRdb shows in-frame clones only, minus some. This table holds under 400,000 clones, about 90% found once. V and J are TRBV5-1 and TRBJ1-1; D may be TRBD1 (5 bases). The sample taken for sequencing was PBMCs or T cells enriched from blood (not recorded which). This sequence originates from a middle-aged man in a cohort exposed to, infected with or recovered from COVID-19 (not recorded which). The CDR3, as DNA: TGCGCCAGCAGCTTGGCGGGGCAGGGAGGGACTGAAGCTTTCTTT. It encodes CASSLAGQGGTEAFF.